The 8 T cell receptor beta chains listed next were all sequenced from one sample in a study of human T cells and chemical hapten exposure. Time point noted: patch test 2, 6 weeks after DPC sensitization. Indicated treatment: therapeutic diphenylcyclopropenone sensitization with weekly scalp DPC. TCRdb re-analysed the RACE reads in MiXCR, keeping a single row per CDR3 protein. The profile covers about 140,000 distinct CDR3 sequences, with about 12% appearing a single time and 1.4% taken by the ten largest. The sample was whole blood, taken in connection with sensitization to the hapten diphenylcyclopropenone (DPC). The source is a woman aged 50 to 65 with alopecia areata. Some clones in this sample may be carry-over from other donors' samples.

This clonotype has only a few counts. This chain joins TRBV6-1 and TRBJ2-7; perhaps TRBD1 as D (6 bases). The CDR3 consists of 13 residues. The germline V gene has CDR1 MNHNS and CDR2 SASEGT. V lost 7 bases and J lost 0, with 10 bases in between. For the CDR3, the DNA is TGTGCCAGCACCCAACAGGGCTCCTACGAGCAGTACTTC. Encoded protein: CASTQQGSYEQYF.

The table lists this clonotype with a few counts. CDR3 sequence (DNA): TGCAGTGCTTATCGGGGCGGAGAGACCCAGTACTTC. Its protein is CSAYRGGETQYF. The genes are TRBV20-1 and TRBJ2-5; D might be TRBD1 or TRBD2, each matching 5 bases. The CDR3 contains 12 residues. The germline gives CDR1 DFQATT, CDR2 SNEGSKA (reference sequence). Trimming cost V 5 bases and J 4 bases, with 11 bases left between them.

The V and J genes are TRBV7-2 and TRBJ2-7, with D possibly matching TRBD1 (5 bases). Germline V lookup: CDR1 SGHTA, CDR2 FQGNSA. Trimming shortened V by 3 bases and J by 2 bases, and 11 bases separated the two germline ends. The CDR3 extends over 14 amino acids. The CDR3 here is CASSLTWGAYEQYF. CDR3 coding DNA: TGTGCCAGCAGCTTGACATGGGGCGCCTACGAGCAGTACTTC.

Ten or more counts support this clonotype. This chain connects TRBV20-1 to TRBJ2-7; 8 bases align to TRBD1. Germline CDR1 reads DFQATT; CDR2 reads SNEGSKA (reference sequence). Unmatched junction bases numbered 11, after V lost 0 bases and J lost 1 base. The CDR3 is 17 amino acids. The CDR3 bases are TGCAGTGCTAGAGATCGGCCAGGGGGCCTTTTATCCTACGAGCAGTACTTC. Encoded protein: CSARDRPGGLLSYEQYF.

V is TRBV11-1 and J is TRBJ2-4, with 7 bases fitting TRBD1. This CDR3 has 14 residues. Germline trimming cut 4 bases from V and 8 bases from J; bases unmatched to any gene: 8. Germline lookup yields CDR1 SGHAT and CDR2 FQDESV (reference sequence). The CDR3 sequence: CASSSDRVVDIQYF. CDR3 coding DNA: TGTGCCAGCAGCTCCGACAGGGTAGTAGACATTCAGTACTTC.

The table lists this clonotype with many counts. The chain employs TRBV19 and TRBJ2-2, with 9 bases aligning to TRBD1. CDR1 LNHDA and CDR2 SQIVND come from the germline V gene (reference sequence). The CDR3 sequence is 15 residues long. V was clipped by 5 bases and J by 5 bases; unmatched bases: 6. Here the CDR3 reads CASSPGQGRTGELFF. CDR3 DNA sequence: TGTGCCAGTAGTCCGGGACAGGGAAGGACCGGGGAGCTGTTTTTT.

The V gene is TRBV7-2, the J gene TRBJ2-1; possibly TRBD2 for D (5 bases). Germline V gives CDR1 SGHTA, CDR2 FQGNSA. Trimming removed 7 bases at V and 12 bases at J, with 25 bases between. This CDR3 has 15 amino acids. The CDR3 DNA follows: TGTGCCAGCACCCCTCGGAGAGCGGATACAATGACGCAGTTCTTC. Translating it yields CASTPRRADTMTQFF. The full variable domain, in which reference TRBV7-2 and TRBJ2-1 provide the parts outside the CDR3, is GAGVSQSPSNKVTEKGKDVELRCDPISGHTALYWYRQSLGQGLEFLIYFQGNSAPDKSGLPSDRFSAERTGGSVSTLTIQRTQQEDSAVYLCASTPRRADTMTQFFGPGTRLTVL.

V gene TRBV18 combines with J gene TRBJ2-4, with a tentative D call TRBD1 (6 bases). CDR1 is KGHSH, CDR2 LQKENI, per germline. V was clipped by 3 bases and J by 8 bases, with 14 bases between them. The CDR3 totals 14 residues. CDR3 sequence: CASSPTGTVDIQYF. In DNA form, the CDR3 reads TGTGCCAGCTCACCCACAGGGACGGTAGACATTCAGTACTTC.